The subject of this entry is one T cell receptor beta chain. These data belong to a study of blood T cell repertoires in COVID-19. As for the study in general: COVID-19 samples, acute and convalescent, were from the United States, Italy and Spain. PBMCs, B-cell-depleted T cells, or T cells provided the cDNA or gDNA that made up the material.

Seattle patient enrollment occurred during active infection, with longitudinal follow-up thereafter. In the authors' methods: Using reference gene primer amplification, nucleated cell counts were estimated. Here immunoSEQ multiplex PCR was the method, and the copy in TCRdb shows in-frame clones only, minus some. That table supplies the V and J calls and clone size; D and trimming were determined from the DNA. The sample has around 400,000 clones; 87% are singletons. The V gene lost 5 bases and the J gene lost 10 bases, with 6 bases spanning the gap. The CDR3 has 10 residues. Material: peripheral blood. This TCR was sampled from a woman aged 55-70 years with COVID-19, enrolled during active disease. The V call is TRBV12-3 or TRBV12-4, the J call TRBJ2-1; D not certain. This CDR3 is CASSGPEQFF. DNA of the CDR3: TGTGCCAGCAGTGGCCCCGAGCAGTTCTTC.